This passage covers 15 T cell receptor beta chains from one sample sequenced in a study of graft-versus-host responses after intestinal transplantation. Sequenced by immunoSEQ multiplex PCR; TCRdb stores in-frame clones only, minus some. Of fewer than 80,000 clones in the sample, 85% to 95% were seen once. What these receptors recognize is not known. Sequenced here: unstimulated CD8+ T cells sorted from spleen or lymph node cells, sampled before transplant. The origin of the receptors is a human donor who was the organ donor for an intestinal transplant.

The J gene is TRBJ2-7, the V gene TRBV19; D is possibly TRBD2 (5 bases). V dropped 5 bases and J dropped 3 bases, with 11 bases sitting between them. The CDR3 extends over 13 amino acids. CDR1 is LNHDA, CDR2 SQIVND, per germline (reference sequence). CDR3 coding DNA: TGTGCCAGTAGTGAGGCCGACTACTACGAGCAGTACTTC. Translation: CASSEADYYEQYF.

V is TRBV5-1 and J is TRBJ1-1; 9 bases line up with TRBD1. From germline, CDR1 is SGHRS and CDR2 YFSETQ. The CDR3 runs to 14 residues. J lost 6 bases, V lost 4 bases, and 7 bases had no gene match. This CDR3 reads CASSTEQGASEAFF. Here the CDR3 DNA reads TGCGCCAGCAGCACCGAACAGGGGGCCTCTGAAGCTTTCTTT.

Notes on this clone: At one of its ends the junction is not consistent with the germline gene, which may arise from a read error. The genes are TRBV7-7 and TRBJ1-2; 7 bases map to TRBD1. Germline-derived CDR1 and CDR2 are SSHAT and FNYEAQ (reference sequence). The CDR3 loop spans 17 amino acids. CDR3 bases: TGTGCTAGCAGCTCGGGCCCGACAGGGCGGGATTTTGTAGGCTACACCTTC. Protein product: CASSSGPTGRDFVGYTF. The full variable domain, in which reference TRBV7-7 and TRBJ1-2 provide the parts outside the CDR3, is GAGVSQSPRYKVTKRGQDVTLRCDPISSHATLYWYQQALGQGPEFLTYFNYEAQPDKSGLPSDRFSAERPEGSISTLTIQRTEQRDSAMYRCASSSGPTGRDFVGYTFGSGTRLTVV.

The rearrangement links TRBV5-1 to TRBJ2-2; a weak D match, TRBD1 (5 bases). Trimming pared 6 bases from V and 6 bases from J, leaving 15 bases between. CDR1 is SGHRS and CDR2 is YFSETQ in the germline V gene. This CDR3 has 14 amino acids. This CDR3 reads CASTSQGEAGELFF. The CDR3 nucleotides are TGCGCCAGCACTTCCCAAGGGGAAGCCGGGGAGCTGTTTTTT.

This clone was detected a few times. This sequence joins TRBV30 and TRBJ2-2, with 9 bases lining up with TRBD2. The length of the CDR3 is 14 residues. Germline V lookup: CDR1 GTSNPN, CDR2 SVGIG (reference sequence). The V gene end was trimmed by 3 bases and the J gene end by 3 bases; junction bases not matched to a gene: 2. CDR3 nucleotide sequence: TGTGCCTGGAGAATAGCGGGGGACACCGGGGAGCTGTTTTTT. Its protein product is CAWRIAGDTGELFF.

The CDR3 DNA follows: TGTGCCAGCAGCTTGAGGGGTAATAGCAATCAGCCCCAGCATTTT. Its protein product is CASSLRGNSNQPQHF. The chain links TRBV5-5 to TRBJ1-5, with a possible D match to TRBD1 (5 bases). Germline CDR1 SGHKS, CDR2 YYEKEE (reference sequence). The CDR3 totals 15 residues. V was shortened by 1 base and J by 0 bases, with 8 bases between the two germline ends.

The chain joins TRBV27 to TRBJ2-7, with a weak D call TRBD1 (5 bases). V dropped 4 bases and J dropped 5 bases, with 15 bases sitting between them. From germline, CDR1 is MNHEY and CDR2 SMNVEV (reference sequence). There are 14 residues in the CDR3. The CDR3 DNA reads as TGTGCCAGCAGTTCGCTGACAGCCCTCCACGAGCAGTACTTC. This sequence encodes CASSSLTALHEQYF.

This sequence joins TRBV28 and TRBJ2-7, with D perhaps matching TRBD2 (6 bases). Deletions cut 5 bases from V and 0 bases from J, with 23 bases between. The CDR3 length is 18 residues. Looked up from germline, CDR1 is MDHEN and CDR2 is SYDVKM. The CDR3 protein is CASSPSPGAAPISYEQYF. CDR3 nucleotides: TGTGCCAGCAGTCCTTCGCCGGGAGCCGCCCCTATCTCCTACGAGCAGTACTTC.

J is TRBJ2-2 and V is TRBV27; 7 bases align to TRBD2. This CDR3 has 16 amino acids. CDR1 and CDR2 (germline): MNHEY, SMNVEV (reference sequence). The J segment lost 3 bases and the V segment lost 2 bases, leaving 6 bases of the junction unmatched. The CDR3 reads CASSLRAGVDTGELFF. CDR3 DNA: TGTGCCAGCAGTTTACGTGCGGGAGTGGACACCGGGGAGCTGTTTTTT.

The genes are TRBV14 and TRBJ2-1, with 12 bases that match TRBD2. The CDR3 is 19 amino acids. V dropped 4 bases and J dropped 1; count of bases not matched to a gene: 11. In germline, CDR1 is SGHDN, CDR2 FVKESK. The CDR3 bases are TGTGCCAGCAGCCGTCCGGGACTAGCGGGTCCGGTTTCCTACAATGAGCAGTTCTTC. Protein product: CASSRPGLAGPVSYNEQFF. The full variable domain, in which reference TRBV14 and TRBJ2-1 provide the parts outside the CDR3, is EAGVTQFPSHSVIEKGQTVTLRCDPISGHDNLYWYRRVMGKEIKFLLHFVKESKQDESGMPNNRFLAERTGGTYSTLKVQPAELEDSGVYFCASSRPGLAGPVSYNEQFFGPGTRLTVL.

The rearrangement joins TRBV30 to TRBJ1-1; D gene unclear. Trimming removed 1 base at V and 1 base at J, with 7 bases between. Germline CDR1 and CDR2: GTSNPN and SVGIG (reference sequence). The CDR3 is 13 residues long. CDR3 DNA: TGTGCCTGGAGTGGTATCGGGAACACTGAAGCTTTCTTT. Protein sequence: CAWSGIGNTEAFF.

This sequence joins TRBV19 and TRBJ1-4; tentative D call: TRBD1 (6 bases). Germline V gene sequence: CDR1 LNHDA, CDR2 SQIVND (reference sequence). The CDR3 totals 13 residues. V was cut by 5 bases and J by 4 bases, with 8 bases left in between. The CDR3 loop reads CASSGTSNEKLFF. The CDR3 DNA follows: TGTGCCAGTAGTGGGACAAGTAATGAAAAACTGTTTTTT.

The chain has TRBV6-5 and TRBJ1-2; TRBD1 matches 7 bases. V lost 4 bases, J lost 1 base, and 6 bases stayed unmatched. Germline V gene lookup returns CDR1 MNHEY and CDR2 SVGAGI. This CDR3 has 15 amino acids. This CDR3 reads CASSFGQEGNYGYTF. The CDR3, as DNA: TGTGCCAGCAGTTTTGGACAGGAGGGTAACTATGGCTACACCTTC.

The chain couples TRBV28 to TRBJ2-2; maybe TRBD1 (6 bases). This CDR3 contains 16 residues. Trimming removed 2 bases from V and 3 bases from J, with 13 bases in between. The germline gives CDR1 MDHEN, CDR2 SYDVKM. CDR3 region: CASSLRTGTHTGELFF. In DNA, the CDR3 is TGTGCCAGCAGTTTAAGAACAGGGACCCACACCGGGGAGCTGTTTTTT.

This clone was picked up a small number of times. The DNA for the CDR3 is TGTGCCAGCAGCTTGTTCTCTGAAGCTTTCTTT. It translates to CASSLFSEAFF. V and J are TRBV5-6 and TRBJ1-1; no definite D call. The length of the CDR3 is 11 residues. Germline-derived CDR1 and CDR2 are SGHDT and YYEEEE. V lost 1 base, J lost 6 bases, and 4 bases lay in between.